This T cell receptor beta chain was recovered during a study of early T cells in non-severe SARS-CoV-2 infection. Study results and limitations: Reliance on VDJdb matching favored anti-spike CD8 responses; private and CD4 specificities were missed.

Unique molecular identifiers were affixed to single, distinct cDNA molecules. TCRdb called the 5' RACE reads again in MiXCR, with one record for every CDR3 protein. The sample records 60,000 or so distinct CDR3 sequences, around 8.5% being singletons. On this clonotype: Its antigen is currently unknown.

This TCR derives from an adult who was a healthcare worker with PCR-confirmed SARS-CoV-2 infection or an uninfected control (not recorded which). Sequenced material: whole blood.

CDR3 amino acids: CASRTSGSDTQYF. DNA for the CDR3: TGTGCCAGCAGAACATCCGGGTCAGATACGCAGTATTTT. V usage is TRBV27 and J usage is TRBJ2-3; D gene unclear. The length of the CDR3 is 13 residues. Trimming removed 6 bases from V and 4 bases from J, with 11 bases in between. Germline CDR1 MNHEY, CDR2 SMNVEV (reference sequence).